This entry concerns a single TCR beta chain. TCRdb keeps only in-frame clones here, not all; method: immunoSEQ multiplex PCR. Here the sample spans 300,000 to 450,000 clones, about 88% being singletons. The data belong to a study of blood T cell repertoires in COVID-19. The J segment lost 4 bases and the V segment lost 3 bases, leaving 2 bases of the junction unmatched. The CDR3 totals 14 residues. Germline-derived CDR1 and CDR2 are DFQATT and SNEGSKA (reference sequence). This sequence originates from a woman aged 25 to 39 who had been exposed to COVID-19. J is TRBJ2-3 and V is TRBV20-1, with 12 nucleotides matching TRBD2. Sequencing was carried out using PBMCs or T cells enriched from blood (not recorded which). The CDR3 DNA is TGCAGTGCTAGTAGGACTAGCGGGGCAGATACGCAGTATTTT. It encodes CSASRTSGADTQYF.